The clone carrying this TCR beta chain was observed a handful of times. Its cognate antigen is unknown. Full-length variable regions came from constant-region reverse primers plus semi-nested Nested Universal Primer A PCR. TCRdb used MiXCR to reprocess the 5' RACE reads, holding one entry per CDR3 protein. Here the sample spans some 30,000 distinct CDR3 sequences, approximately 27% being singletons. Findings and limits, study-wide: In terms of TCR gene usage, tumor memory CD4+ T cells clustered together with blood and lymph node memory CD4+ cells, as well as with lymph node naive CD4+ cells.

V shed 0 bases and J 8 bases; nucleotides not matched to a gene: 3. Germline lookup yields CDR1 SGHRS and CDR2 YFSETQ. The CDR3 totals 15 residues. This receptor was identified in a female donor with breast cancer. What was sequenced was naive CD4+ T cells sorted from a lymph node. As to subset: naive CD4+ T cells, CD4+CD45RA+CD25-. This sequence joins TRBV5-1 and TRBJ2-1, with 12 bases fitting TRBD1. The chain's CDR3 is CASSLAGQGADEQFF. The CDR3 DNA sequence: TGCGCCAGCAGCTTGGCGGGACAGGGGGCAGATGAGCAGTTCTTC.